This is a list of T cell receptor beta chains from one sample in a study of CD8 T cells in ankylosing spondylitis. MiXCR, run by TCRdb on the 5' RACE reads, gives a single entry per CDR3 protein. Of about 800,000 distinct CDR3 sequences listed, approximately 12% are singletons. The sample was blood, either unsorted or a sorted T cell fraction (not recorded which). Every receptor here comes from a male donor with ankylosing spondylitis. CDR3s include the opening cysteine and the closing phenylalanine or tryptophan. A D gene is named only where the DNA matches it firmly. Rows may omit the clone size; those that give it use once, few, many or a size class.

TRBV5-1	.	TRBJ2-3	few	TGCGCCAGCACTCCGGGGACAGATACGCAGTATTTT	CASTPGTDTQYF
TRBV5-1	TRBD1	TRBJ1-1	few	TGCGCCAGCAGAGAAGGGGGCACGAACACTGAAGCTTTCTTT	CASREGGTNTEAFF
TRBV3-1	TRBD1	TRBJ2-3	few	TGTGCCAGCAGCCGCAAAGGAGGACAGGGTACGCAGTATTTT	CASSRKGGQGTQYF
TRBV5-6	.	TRBJ1-2	few	TGTGCCAGCAGCTTGGCCCCCCGGAACTATGGCTACACCTTC	CASSLAPRNYGYTF
TRBV18	TRBD1	TRBJ2-6	.	TGTGCCAGCTCACCAACGAGACAGGGGGCAGGGGCCAACGTCCTGACTTTC	CASSPTRQGAGANVLTF
TRBV6-2/TRBV6-3	TRBD1	TRBJ1-2	.	TGTCCCAGCAGTTACCCGGACAGGGGAAACTATGGATACACCTTC	CPSSYPDRGNYGYTF
TRBV29-1	.	TRBJ2-1	many	TGCAGCGTGAGGGACGGGGATACCTACAATGAGCAGTTCTTC	CSVRDGDTYNEQFF
TRBV6-1	.	TRBJ1-2	.	TGTGCCAGCAGCCCCCGGGGGCTTGAAGGTGGCTACACCTTC	CASSPRGLEGGYTF
TRBV2	.	TRBJ2-2	many	TGTGCCAGCAGCCGGATGAACACCGGGGAGCTGTTTTTT	CASSRMNTGELFF
TRBV11-3	TRBD2	TRBJ2-1	.	TGTGCCAGCAGCGCGGCGGGAGAATACAATGAGCAGTTCTTC	CASSAAGEYNEQFF
TRBV6-1	.	TRBJ2-7	many	TGTGCCAGCAGCCCCAACAGGGGAGGGTTCTCCTACGAGCAGTACTTC	CASSPNRGGFSYEQYF
TRBV24-1	.	TRBJ2-3	.	TGTGCCACCAGTGAAGCGGTCACAGATACGCAGTATTTT	CATSEAVTDTQYF
TRBV12-3/TRBV12-4	TRBD1	TRBJ1-1	few	TGTGCCAGCAGTTTCCTGCTTGGGACAGGTGGAAATGAAGCTTTCTTT	CASSFLLGTGGNEAFF
TRBV12-3/TRBV12-4	.	TRBJ2-7	many	TGTGCCAGCAGTTTAGGGAGACAGGCTTTTCAGTACTTC	CASSLGRQAFQYF
TRBV20-1	.	TRBJ2-5	once	TGCAGTGCTCTGCTAGTAGGCCCAGAGACCCAGTACTTC	CSALLVGPETQYF
TRBV29-1	.	TRBJ1-2	.	TGCAGCGTTGAAGGGTCTCTGTCGAACTATGGCTACACCTTC	CSVEGSLSNYGYTF
TRBV6-1	TRBD1	TRBJ2-7	many	TGTGCCAGCAGCCTTCAACTAACTAACAGGGGGCTGCCCTACGAGCAGTACTTC	CASSLQLTNRGLPYEQYF
TRBV6-1	.	TRBJ1-2	few	TGTGCCAGCAGTACCCTCCCCGAGGTTGGCGGGTGCACCTTC	CASSTLPEVGGCTF
TRBV27	TRBD1	TRBJ2-3	few	TGTGCCAGCAGGGAGACAGGGACAGATACGCAGTATTTT	CASRETGTDTQYF
TRBV29-1	.	TRBJ2-5	many	TGCAGCGTTGAAAGAGGGTTCAACCAAGAGACCCAGTACTTC	CSVERGFNQETQYF
TRBV12-3/TRBV12-4	.	TRBJ2-2	.	TGTGCCAGCAATCCTTGGTTAAGGTTCGGGGGAGAGGAAACCGGGGAGCTGTTTTTT	CASNPWLRFGGEETGELFF
TRBV15	.	TRBJ1-5	few	TGTGCCACCAGCAGAGCGCAGCAGCTCAATCAGCCCCAGCATTTT	CATSRAQQLNQPQHF
TRBV4-3	.	TRBJ2-2	few	TGCGCCAGCAGCCAAGTGAGGCAGGCCGGGGAGCTGTTTTTT	CASSQVRQAGELFF
TRBV7-2	.	TRBJ2-1	.	TGTGCCAGCAGCTTAGGTAACAGGCACAATGAGCAGTTCTTC	CASSLGNRHNEQFF
TRBV6-5	.	TRBJ2-6	few	TGTGCCAGCAGTTCCTTACTCCTCCGGGACGTCTCTGGGGCCAACGTCCTGACTTTC	CASSSLLLRDVSGANVLTF
TRBV20-1	TRBD1	TRBJ1-2	.	TGCAGTGCTTCCAGGGGGCCTAGCTATGGCTACACCTTC	CSASRGPSYGYTF
TRBV5-1	.	TRBJ1-1	many	TGCGCCAGCAGCTTACACCAAACAGTGGGGAGGGACACTGAAGCTTTCTTT	CASSLHQTVGRDTEAFF
TRBV5-1	.	TRBJ2-5	few	TGCGCCAGCAGGTCGGGGGAGCAAGAGACCCAGTACTTC	CASRSGEQETQYF
TRBV28	.	TRBJ2-1	.	TGTGCCAGCAGTTTACAAGACGGAGAGTTCTTC	CASSLQDGEFF
TRBV29-1	.	TRBJ2-1	many	TGCAGCGCCCTAGCGTCCCGCTCCTACAATGAGCAGTTCTTC	CSALASRSYNEQFF
TRBV6-1	.	TRBJ1-3	many	TGTGCCAGCACCCCCGAAATTACTGGAAACACCATATATTTT	CASTPEITGNTIYF
TRBV7-9	.	TRBJ2-7	.	TGTGCCAGCAGCCCAAGGGGTCCGAGGGGCTACGAGCAGTACTTC	CASSPRGPRGYEQYF
TRBV5-1	.	TRBJ2-3	.	TGCGCCAGCAGCTTGGAGACTCCCGATACGCAGTATTTT	CASSLETPDTQYF
TRBV6-1	.	TRBJ1-5	few	TGTGCCAGCAGTCCCCGACACCTTAATCAGCCCCAGCATTTT	CASSPRHLNQPQHF
TRBV6-1	TRBD2	TRBJ2-1	few	TGTGCCAGCAGGGGCCCACTAGCGGACTACAATGAGCAGTTCTTC	CASRGPLADYNEQFF
TRBV20-1	.	TRBJ2-7	many	TGCAGTGCTAGGAACAAAGGGCAATACTACGAGCAGTACTTC	CSARNKGQYYEQYF
TRBV18	.	TRBJ2-7	.	TGTGCCAGCTCAGCCGCGCCTGGGAGCTCCTACGAGCAGTACTTC	CASSAAPGSSYEQYF
TRBV28	TRBD1	TRBJ1-5	many	TGTGCCAGCGAGGGAATGGGACAGGGAGTAGGTTATCAGCCCCAGCATTTT	CASEGMGQGVGYQPQHF
TRBV5-5	TRBD2	TRBJ2-1	.	TGTGCCAGCACCGACCAGGTAGGGACTAGTCATTCGAAGGAGCAGTTCTTC	CASTDQVGTSHSKEQFF
TRBV4-3	.	TRBJ2-7	.	TGCGCCAGCAGCCCCTCCCTCAGCTCCTACGAGCAGTACTTC	CASSPSLSSYEQYF